Each of the 5 T cell receptor beta chains below was sequenced from the same sample in a study of CD8+CD57+ T cells in acquired aplastic anemia. TCR beta VDJ and CDR3 were profiled, and genomic DNA was the template. TCRdb analysed the reads with MiXCR anew, one entry per CDR3 protein. This table has 200,000 to 250,000 distinct CDR3 sequences, around half appearing once. Patients picked for sequencing had shown CD8+CD57+ cell expansion detected by flow cytometry. What was sequenced was sorted CD4+, CD8+, or CD8+CD57+ T cells (not recorded which) from PBMCs. The receptor set was obtained from a human donor with aplastic anemia.

The chain couples TRBV7-9 to TRBJ2-7; the match to TRBD1 covers 7 bases. CDR3 length equals 15 residues. With 5 bases clipped from V and 3 bases from J, the junction kept 10 bases outside the gene matches. Germline loops: CDR1 SEHNR, CDR2 FQNEAQ (reference sequence). CDR3 sequence: CASSTEQGSGYEQYF. CDR3 in DNA: TGTGCCAGCAGCACCGAACAGGGGAGCGGCTACGAGCAGTACTTC.

The chain couples TRBV30 to TRBJ1-2, with 12 bases lining up with TRBD1. The CDR3 is 14 residues long. Trimming at V came to 2 bases and at J to 6 bases, leaving 4 bases not matched to a gene. Germline V lookup: CDR1 GTSNPN, CDR2 SVGIG (reference sequence). The CDR3 reads CAWSPGTGGDGYTF. DNA for the CDR3: TGTGCCTGGAGTCCAGGGACAGGGGGCGATGGCTACACCTTC.

On this clonotype itself: One junction end does not reproduce the germline sequence, and a read error may be involved. The V and J genes are TRBV12-3 or TRBV12-4 and TRBJ1-1; D not resolved. CDR3 length equals 15 residues. CDR3 DNA sequence: TGTGCCAGCAGTCTAGCCGGGAGGGTTAACACTGAAGCTTTCTTT. Its translation: CASSLAGRVNTEAFF.

This clonotype was detected ten times or more. The chain joins TRBV12-3 or TRBV12-4 to TRBJ2-3; D gene uncertain. Between the trimmed V and J ends, which lost 7 bases and 8 bases, there was a span of 13 bases. The CDR3 length is 12 residues. The CDR3: CASTMARATQYF. The CDR3 nucleotides read TGTGCCAGCACCATGGCAAGGGCTACGCAGTATTTT.

This sequence joins TRBV25-1 and TRBJ2-7, with 7 bases fitting TRBD1. The CDR3 extends over 15 amino acids. Germline loops: CDR1 MGHDK, CDR2 SYGVNS. V shed 8 bases and J 1 base; nucleotides not matched to a gene: 11. The CDR3 DNA reads TGTGCCAGCGGCCCGGGACAGCTGGATTCCTACGAGCAGTACTTC. This gives the protein CASGPGQLDSYEQYF.